The entry below describes one T cell receptor (beta chain). No antigen is known for it. No much larger clonotype is one base removed from it; base qualities were not supplied. The immunoSEQ Assay, a bias-controlled multiplex PCR, was used to amplify TCRbeta CDR3 regions from genomic DNA. In the paper's pipeline: The number of nucleated cells in each sample was estimated by amplification of reference gene primers within the assay. To quantify the absolute abundance of each unique TCRbeta CDR3 rearrangement, sequence reads were collapsed and filtered. For each sample, productive Simpson clonality was calculated as the square root of Simpson's diversity index across productive rearrangements. TCRdb limited this immuneACCESS table to in-frame rearrangements with V and J called. A share of clones is missing; checked studies link under half to unresolved V genes, and the rest is unexplained. That table supplies the V and J calls and clone size; D and trimming were determined from the DNA. The sample yields about 63,000 clones; less than 80% were counted once. Jointly, the top ten make up approximately 30% of the sample.

This sample is drawn from a study of blood T cell repertoires in COVID-19 (dated by TCRdb to 2020 to 2021). For the wider study: Samples from collaborators originated in the United States, Italy and Spain and spanned both the acute and convalescent phases of COVID-19. The material from the prospective study consisted of cDNA or gDNA derived from T cells, B-cell-depleted T cells, or PBMCs. Subjects who had been exposed to COVID-19, were actively infected with it, or had recovered from it provided the deeply sampled blood TCRbeta repertoires that made up the dataset. The repertoires were released in a freely available public database meant as a resource for research on the immune response to SARS-CoV-2. Samples were obtained from the ongoing ImmuneRACE study (first 160 participants) and from 1,000 to 1,500 subjects provided by 6 global collaborators. Nearly every sample came with metadata listing a de-identified subject ID, COVID-19 status, age in years and sex. Where HLA class I and class II types were available, the types were taken from metadata supplied by the sample provider, not from assay-based typing.

Collaborating institutions collected whole blood in K2EDTA tubes following their own protocols. Collaborator samples were shipped for TCRbeta analysis as frozen whole blood, isolated PBMCs, or DNA extracted from either sample type. The investigation overall reported the following: The quantity of clinical and demographic metadata differed by source and by participant and was supplied without curation.

The sequenced sample consisted of peripheral blood. This TCR was sampled from a human donor in a cohort sampled during active COVID-19.

Here the CDR3 is given as CASSYSGGSYEQYF. The bases read TGTGCCAGCAGTTACTCGGGGGGATCCTACGAGCAGTACTTC. The chain was built from TRBV6-5 and TRBJ2-7, with a weak D call of TRBD2 (6 bases match). Inclusive of the bounding cysteine and phenylalanine, the CDR3 is 14 residues long. CDR3 DNA is the only sequence kept; it has 42 bases, read in frame from the first base. The germline V gene specifies MNHEY as CDR1 and SVGAGI as CDR2. A distance of 7 bases separates the germline ends of V and J, which lose 0 bases and 1 base respectively.